A single sample gave rise to the 7 T cell receptor beta chains below, sequenced in a study of blood T cell repertoires in COVID-19. Assay used: immunoSEQ multiplex PCR; TCRdb lists only in-frame clones, some missing. Of 210,000 or so clones in the sample, around 90% were seen once. The sample taken for sequencing was peripheral blood. The receptors derive from a woman in her late teens or twenties who had recovered from COVID-19.

The rearrangement joins TRBV18 to TRBJ1-2; TRBD1 is a possible D gene (6 bases). Germline assignment: CDR1 KGHSH and CDR2 LQKENI. Trimming cost V 2 bases and J 4 bases, with 11 bases left between them. The CDR3 totals 14 residues. CDR3 amino acids: CASSPTGQSYGYTF. CDR3 DNA: TGTGCCAGCTCACCAACGGGACAAAGCTATGGCTACACCTTC.

The chain links TRBV7-2 to TRBJ2-1, with 7 bases that match TRBD2. Per the germline V gene, CDR1 is SGHTA and CDR2 is FQGNSA. The CDR3 has 15 residues. With 1 base clipped from V and 3 bases from J, the junction kept 3 bases outside the gene matches. CDR3 region: CASSLGGDYYNEQFF. The CDR3 bases are TGTGCCAGCAGCTTAGGCGGGGACTACTACAATGAGCAGTTCTTC. Complete variable domain (other parts from reference TRBV7-2 and TRBJ2-1): GAGVSQSPSNKVTEKGKDVELRCDPISGHTALYWYRQSLGQGLEFLIYFQGNSAPDKSGLPSDRFSAERTGGSVSTLTIQRTQQEDSAVYLCASSLGGDYYNEQFFGPGTRLTVL.

V and J are TRBV27 and TRBJ2-7, with TRBD2 matching over 9 bases. Germline CDR1 and CDR2: MNHEY and SMNVEV (reference sequence). The CDR3 sequence is 15 residues long. J was trimmed by 2 bases and V by 0 bases; bases with no gene match: 2. The CDR3 loop is CASSLSASGTYEQYF. The CDR3 nucleotides are TGTGCCAGCAGTTTATCGGCTAGCGGGACCTACGAGCAGTACTTC.

J is TRBJ2-1 and V is TRBV30; the D is unclear. CDR1 GTSNPN and CDR2 SVGIG come from the germline V gene (reference sequence). The CDR3 length is 11 residues. V dropped 4 bases and J dropped 5 bases, with 6 bases sitting between them. The chain's CDR3 is CAWTSNNEQFF. CDR3 DNA: TGTGCCTGGACGAGTAACAATGAGCAGTTCTTC.

This clone has just one count. V and J are TRBV29-1 and TRBJ1-2; D perhaps matches TRBD1 (5 bases). V gave up 6 bases and J gave up 2 bases, with 13 bases separating them. Germline V gene lookup returns CDR1 SQVTM and CDR2 ANQGSEA. The CDR3 extends over 13 amino acids. CDR3 sequence: CSVLGQENYGYTF. DNA for the CDR3: TGCAGCGTCTTAGGACAAGAGAACTATGGCTACACCTTC.

The chain is built from TRBV13 and TRBJ1-1; 7 positions match TRBD1. Unmatched junction bases numbered 8, after V lost 2 bases and J lost 5 bases. CDR1 is PRHDT, CDR2 FYEKMQ, per germline (reference sequence). The CDR3 sequence is 15 residues long. The chain's CDR3 is CASSLPGQVRTEAFF. DNA for the CDR3: TGTGCCAGCAGCTTACCTGGACAGGTTCGAACTGAAGCTTTCTTT.

This chain connects TRBV18 to TRBJ2-4; 9 positions match TRBD2. The germline V gene has CDR1 KGHSH and CDR2 LQKENI. The CDR3 spans 15 residues. The V segment lost 1 base and the J segment 7 bases; nucleotides outside the gene matches: 5. This chain's CDR3 is CASSPQAGGKNIQYF. Written as DNA, the CDR3 is TGTGCCAGCTCACCACAGGCGGGAGGGAAGAACATTCAGTACTTC.